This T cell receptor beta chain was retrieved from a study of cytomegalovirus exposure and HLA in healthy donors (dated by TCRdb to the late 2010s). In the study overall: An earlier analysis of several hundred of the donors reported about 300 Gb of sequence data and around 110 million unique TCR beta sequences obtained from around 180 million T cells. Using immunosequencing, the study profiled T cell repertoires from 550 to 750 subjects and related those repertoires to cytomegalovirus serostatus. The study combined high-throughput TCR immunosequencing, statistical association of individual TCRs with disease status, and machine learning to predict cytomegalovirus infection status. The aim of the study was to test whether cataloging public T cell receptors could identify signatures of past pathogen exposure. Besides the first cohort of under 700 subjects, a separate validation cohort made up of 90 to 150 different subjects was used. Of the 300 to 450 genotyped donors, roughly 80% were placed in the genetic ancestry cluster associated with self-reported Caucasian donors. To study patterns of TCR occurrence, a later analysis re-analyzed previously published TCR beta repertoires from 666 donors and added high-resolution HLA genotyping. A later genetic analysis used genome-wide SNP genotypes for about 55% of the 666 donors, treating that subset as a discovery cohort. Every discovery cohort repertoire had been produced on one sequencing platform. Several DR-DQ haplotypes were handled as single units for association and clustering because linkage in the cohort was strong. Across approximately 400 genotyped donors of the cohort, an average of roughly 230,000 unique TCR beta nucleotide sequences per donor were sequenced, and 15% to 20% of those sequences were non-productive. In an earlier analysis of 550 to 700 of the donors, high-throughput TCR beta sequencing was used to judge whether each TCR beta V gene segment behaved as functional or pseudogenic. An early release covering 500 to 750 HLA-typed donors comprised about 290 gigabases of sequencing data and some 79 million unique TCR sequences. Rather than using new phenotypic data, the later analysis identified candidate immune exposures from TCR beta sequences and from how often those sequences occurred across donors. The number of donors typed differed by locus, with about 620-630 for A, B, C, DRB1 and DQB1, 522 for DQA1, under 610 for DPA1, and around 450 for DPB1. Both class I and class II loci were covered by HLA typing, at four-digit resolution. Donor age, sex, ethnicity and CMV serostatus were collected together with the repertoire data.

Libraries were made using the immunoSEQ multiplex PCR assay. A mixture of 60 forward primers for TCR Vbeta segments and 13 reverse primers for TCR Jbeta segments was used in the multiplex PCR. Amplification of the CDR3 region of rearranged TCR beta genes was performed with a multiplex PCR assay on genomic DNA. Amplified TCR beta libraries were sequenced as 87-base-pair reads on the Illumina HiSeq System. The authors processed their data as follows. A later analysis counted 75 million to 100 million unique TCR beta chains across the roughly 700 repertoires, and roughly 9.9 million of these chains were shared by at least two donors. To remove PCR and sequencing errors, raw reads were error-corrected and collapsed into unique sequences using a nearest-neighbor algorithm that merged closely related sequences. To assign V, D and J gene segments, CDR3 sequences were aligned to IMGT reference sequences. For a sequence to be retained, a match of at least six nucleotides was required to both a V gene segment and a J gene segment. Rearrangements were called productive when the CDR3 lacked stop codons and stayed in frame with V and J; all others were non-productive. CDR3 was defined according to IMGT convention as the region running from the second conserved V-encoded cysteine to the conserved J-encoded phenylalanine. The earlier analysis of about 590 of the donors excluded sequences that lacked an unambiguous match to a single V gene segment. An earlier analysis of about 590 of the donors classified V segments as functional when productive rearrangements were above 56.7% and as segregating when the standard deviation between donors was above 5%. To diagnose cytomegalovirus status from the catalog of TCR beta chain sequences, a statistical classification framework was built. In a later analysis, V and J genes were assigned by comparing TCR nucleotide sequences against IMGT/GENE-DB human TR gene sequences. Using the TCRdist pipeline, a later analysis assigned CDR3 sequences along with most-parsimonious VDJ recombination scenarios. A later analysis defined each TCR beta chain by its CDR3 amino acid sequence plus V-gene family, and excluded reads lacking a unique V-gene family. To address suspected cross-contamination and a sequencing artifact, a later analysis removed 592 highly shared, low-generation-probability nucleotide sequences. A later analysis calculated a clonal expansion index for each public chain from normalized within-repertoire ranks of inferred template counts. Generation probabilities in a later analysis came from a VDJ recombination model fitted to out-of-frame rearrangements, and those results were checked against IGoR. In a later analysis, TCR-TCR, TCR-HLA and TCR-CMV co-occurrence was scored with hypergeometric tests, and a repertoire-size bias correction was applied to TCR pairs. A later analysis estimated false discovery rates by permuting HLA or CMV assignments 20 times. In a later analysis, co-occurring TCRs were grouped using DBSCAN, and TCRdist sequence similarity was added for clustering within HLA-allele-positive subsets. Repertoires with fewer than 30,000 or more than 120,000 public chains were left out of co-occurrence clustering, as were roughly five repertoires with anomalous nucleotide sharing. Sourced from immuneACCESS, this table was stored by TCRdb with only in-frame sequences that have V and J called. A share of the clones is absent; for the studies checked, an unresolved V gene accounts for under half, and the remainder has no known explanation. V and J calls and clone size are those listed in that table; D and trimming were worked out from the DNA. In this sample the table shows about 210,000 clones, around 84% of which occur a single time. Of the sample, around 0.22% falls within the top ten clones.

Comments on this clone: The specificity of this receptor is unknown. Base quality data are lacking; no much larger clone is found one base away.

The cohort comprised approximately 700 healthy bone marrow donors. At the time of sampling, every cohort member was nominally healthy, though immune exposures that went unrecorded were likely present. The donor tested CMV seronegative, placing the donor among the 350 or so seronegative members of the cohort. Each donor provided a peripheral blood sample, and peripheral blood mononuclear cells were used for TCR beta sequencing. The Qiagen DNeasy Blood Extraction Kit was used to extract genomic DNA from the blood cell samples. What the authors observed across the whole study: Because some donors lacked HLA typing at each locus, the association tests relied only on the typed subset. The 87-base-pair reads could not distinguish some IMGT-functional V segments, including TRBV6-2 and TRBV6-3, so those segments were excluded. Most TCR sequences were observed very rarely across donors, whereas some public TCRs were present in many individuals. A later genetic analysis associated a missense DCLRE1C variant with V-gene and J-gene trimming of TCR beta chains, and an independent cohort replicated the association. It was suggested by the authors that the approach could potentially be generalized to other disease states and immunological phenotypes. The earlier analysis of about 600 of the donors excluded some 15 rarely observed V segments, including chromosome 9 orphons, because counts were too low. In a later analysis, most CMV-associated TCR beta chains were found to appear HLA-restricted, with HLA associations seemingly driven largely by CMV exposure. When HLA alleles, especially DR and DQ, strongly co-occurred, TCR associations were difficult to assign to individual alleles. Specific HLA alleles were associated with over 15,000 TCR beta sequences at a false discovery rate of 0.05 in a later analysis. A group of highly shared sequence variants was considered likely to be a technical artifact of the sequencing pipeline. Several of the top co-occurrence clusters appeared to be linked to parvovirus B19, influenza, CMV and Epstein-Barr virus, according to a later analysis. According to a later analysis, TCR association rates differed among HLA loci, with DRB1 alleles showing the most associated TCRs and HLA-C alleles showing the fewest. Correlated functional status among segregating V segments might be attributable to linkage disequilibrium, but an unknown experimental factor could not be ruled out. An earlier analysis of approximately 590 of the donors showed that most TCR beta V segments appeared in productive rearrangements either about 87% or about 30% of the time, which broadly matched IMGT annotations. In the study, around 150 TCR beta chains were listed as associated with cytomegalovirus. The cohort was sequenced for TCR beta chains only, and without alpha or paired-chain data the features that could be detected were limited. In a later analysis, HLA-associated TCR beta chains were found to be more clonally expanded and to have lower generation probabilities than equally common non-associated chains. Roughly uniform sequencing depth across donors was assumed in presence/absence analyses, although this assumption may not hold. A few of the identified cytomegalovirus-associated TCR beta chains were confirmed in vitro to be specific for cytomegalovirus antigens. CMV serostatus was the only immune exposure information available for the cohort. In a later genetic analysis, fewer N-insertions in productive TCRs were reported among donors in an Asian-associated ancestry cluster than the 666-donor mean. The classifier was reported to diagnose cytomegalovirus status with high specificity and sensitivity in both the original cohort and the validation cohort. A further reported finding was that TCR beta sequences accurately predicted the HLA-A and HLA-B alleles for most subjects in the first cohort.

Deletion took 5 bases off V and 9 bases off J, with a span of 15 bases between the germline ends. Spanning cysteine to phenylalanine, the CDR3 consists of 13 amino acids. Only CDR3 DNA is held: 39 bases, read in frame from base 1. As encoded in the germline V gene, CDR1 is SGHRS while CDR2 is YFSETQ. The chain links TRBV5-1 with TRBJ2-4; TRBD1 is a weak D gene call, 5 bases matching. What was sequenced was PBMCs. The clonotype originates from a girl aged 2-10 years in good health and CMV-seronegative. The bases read TGCGCCAGCAGGGGGCAGGGTTGGAGCATTCAGTACTTC. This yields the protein CASRGQGWSIQYF.